This T cell receptor (beta chain) appears in the sequencing data of a study of neurological immune-mediated disorders. Study-wide findings and caveats: A possible signature was seen in one related-CDR3 cluster, into which phylogenetic grouping placed the repertoires of 18 of 34 multiple sclerosis patients.

The CDR3 loop spans 16 amino acids. Germline assignment: CDR1 SNHLY and CDR2 FYNNEI. V gave up 5 bases and J gave up 2 bases; unmatched junction bases: 11. TCRdb passed the 5' RACE reads through MiXCR, listing each CDR3 protein once. The sample records roughly 90,000 distinct CDR3 sequences, under 4.5% being singletons. This clonotype was picked up many times. Its antigen is undetermined. The sequenced sample consisted of PBMCs. This receptor was taken from a woman aged 45-65 years with multiple sclerosis. The chain links TRBV2 to TRBJ2-5, with 7 positions matching TRBD2. The CDR3 is CASSLPTSPTQETQYF. The CDR3 nucleotides are TGTGCCAGCAGTCTACCGACTAGCCCTACACAAGAGACCCAGTACTTC.